One and the same sample provided the 31 T cell receptor beta chains below, sequenced in a study of shared clonotypes between healthy human individuals (TCRdb year 2020). Receptors were amplified or captured by the immunoSEQ multiplex PCR assay. Held by TCRdb, this immuneACCESS table contains in-frame sequences only and omits some clones. Under half of the omission traces to an unresolved V gene where checked; the cause of the rest is unknown. The sample includes around 1,000,000 clones, with approximately 77% observed a single time. The ten largest clones represent 0.85% to 1% of the sample. Sequenced sample: memory CD4+ T cells from PBMCs. In the paper's terms, the cell subset or site label means: CD45RA-negative fraction. The receptors here all came from a young man in good health. Some clones in this sample may be carry-over from other donors' samples.

This chain uses TRBV29-1 with TRBJ2-7; 9 nucleotides align to TRBD1. V lost 6 bases and J lost 3; bases outside the gene matches: 6. Germline V gene lookup returns CDR1 SQVTM and CDR2 ANQGSEA. The CDR3 covers 13 residues. The chain's CDR3 is CSVAQGASYEQYF. For the CDR3, the DNA is TGCAGCGTAGCACAGGGGGCAAGCTACGAGCAGTACTTC.

This clone was seen a single time. A far larger clone is one nucleotide away, so this likely arose from a read error. Other DNA sequences in this sample translate to the same CDR3. The V and J genes are TRBV2 and TRBJ2-5; D remains unclear. With the DNA end fitting TRBJ2-7 better, the J assignment may be wrong. The CDR3 is made up of 11 amino acids. The germline V gene encodes CDR1 SNHLY and CDR2 FYNNEI. As DNA, the CDR3 is TGCGCCAGCAGTGAAGTGACCGAGCAGTACTTC. Its translation is CASSEVTEQYF.

In its sample, this clone was seen once. The gene calls are TRBV19 and TRBJ2-1; a possible D gene is TRBD2 (7 bases). Germline CDR1 reads LNHDA; CDR2 reads SQIVND (reference sequence). CDR3 size: 15 residues. V lost 7 bases and J 4 bases, leaving 17 bases between the germline ends. In nucleotides, the CDR3 is TGTGCCAGTATGGCCTGGGGGGGGGCATACAATGAGCAGTTCTTC. This translates into CASMAWGGAYNEQFF.

The genes are TRBV7-2 and TRBJ1-1, with D hard to call. Germline values: CDR1 SGHTA, CDR2 FQGNSA. The V end lost 1 base, the J end lost 5 bases, and 14 bases lay between the germline ends. The CDR3 is 15 amino acids. The chain's CDR3 is CASSLDVAGGTEAFF. CDR3 bases: TGTGCCAGCAGCTTAGACGTCGCGGGAGGGACTGAAGCTTTCTTT.

This sequence joins TRBV28 and TRBJ1-2; D is undetermined. The V gene's germline CDR1 is MDHEN and CDR2 SYDVKM. This CDR3 comprises 13 residues. Deletions cut 6 bases from V and 2 bases from J, with 10 bases between. The CDR3 DNA reads TGTGCCAGCAGGCCCTCCAGGAACTATGGCTACACCTTC. Translating it yields CASRPSRNYGYTF.

There are a few counts of this clone. This chain connects TRBV7-2 to TRBJ2-1; no clear D gene. The CDR3 sequence is 13 residues long. The germline CDR1 and CDR2 sequences are SGHTA and FQGNSA. The V end was cut by 0 bases, the J end by 5 bases, with 5 bases between. The CDR3: CASSLAIDNEQFF. In DNA, the CDR3 is TGTGCCAGCAGCTTAGCGATAGACAATGAGCAGTTCTTC.

The V gene is TRBV28, the J gene TRBJ1-2; possibly TRBD1 for D (6 bases). The CDR3 extends over 16 amino acids. Trimming shortened V by 4 bases and J by 1 base, and 16 bases separated the two germline ends. Germline-derived CDR1 and CDR2 are MDHEN and SYDVKM. The CDR3 coding sequence is TGTGCCAGCAGTTCAGGCCGGGACACTATTAACTATGGCTACACCTTC. Amino acids: CASSSGRDTINYGYTF.

This chain uses TRBV28 with TRBJ1-1, with TRBD1 identical over 7 bases. CDR1 is MDHEN and CDR2 is SYDVKM in the germline V gene. This CDR3 is 14 amino acids long. J lost 10 bases, V lost 3 bases, and 11 bases had no gene match. CDR3 residues: CASSFSGQRIGAFF. The CDR3, as DNA: TGTGCCAGCAGTTTTTCGGGACAGCGAATCGGAGCTTTCTTT.

This sequence joins TRBV4-2 and TRBJ2-1, with 11 bases matching TRBD1. The CDR3 is 18 amino acids. The V gene's germline CDR1 is LGHNA and CDR2 YNFKEQ. V lost 3 bases, J lost 10 bases, and 17 bases stayed unmatched. Written as DNA, the CDR3 is TGTGCCAGCAGCCATGGGACAGGGGGAGCGGGTAGCGGGAGAGAGCAGTTCTTC. It translates to CASSHGTGGAGSGREQFF.

The table lists this clone with a count of one. Given a far larger clone just one base away, this is likely a sequencing read error. The identical CDR3 is also encoded by other nucleotide sequences in the sample. The V and J genes are TRBV2 and TRBJ2-3; D possibly uses TRBD1 or TRBD2 (5 bases each). Germline CDR1 and CDR2: SNHLY and FYNNEI. Trimming removed 4 bases at V and 0 bases at J, with 5 bases between. There are 13 residues in the CDR3. CDR3 residues: CASSGDSTDTQYF. The CDR3 bases are TGTGCCAGCAGTGGGGACAGCACAGATACGCAGTATTTT.

To note about this clone: Other nucleotide sequences in the sample specify the same CDR3. This CDR3 reads CASSLGTSGGYNEQFF. CDR3 DNA sequence: TGCGCCAGCAGCTTGGGAACTAGCGGCGGATACAATGAGCAGTTCTTC. The chain has TRBV5-1 and TRBJ2-1, with 8 positions matching TRBD2. The CDR3 is 16 amino acids. Germline V gives CDR1 SGHRS, CDR2 YFSETQ. The V and J ends lost 0 bases and 4 bases, in that order; junction bases with no gene match: 6.

This chain joins TRBV30 and TRBJ1-5, with D unresolved. Germline V gene sequence: CDR1 GTSNPN, CDR2 SVGIG (reference sequence). The CDR3 covers 15 residues. The V and J ends lost 3 bases and 2 bases respectively, with 14 bases between them. CDR3 sequence (DNA): TGTGCCTGGAGCGAGGGATCAGGAGGCAATCAGCCCCAGCATTTT. It specifies CAWSEGSGGNQPQHF.

This clone was recorded only once. The rearrangement joins TRBV6-4 to TRBJ2-3; D tentatively fits TRBD1 or TRBD2 (6 bases each). The CDR3 covers 15 residues. Germline values: CDR1 MRHNA, CDR2 SNTAGT. Trimming took 2 bases from V and 0 from J, leaving 9 bases between them. The CDR3 region is CASSDGGLSTDTQYF. The CDR3 DNA reads as TGTGCCAGCAGTGACGGGGGGCTCAGCACAGATACGCAGTATTTT.

Comments on this clone: A single base separates this from a much larger clone, so it may be a read error. The chain links TRBV11-3 to TRBJ1-5, with D hard to call. The CDR3 extends over 12 amino acids. CDR1 SGHNT and CDR2 YENEEA come from the germline V gene. The germline V and J ends were trimmed by 0 bases and 6 bases, with 3 bases remaining between them. The CDR3 DNA reads as TGTGCCAGCAGCTTAGAGGGTCAGCCCCAGCATTTT. Translation gives CASSLEGQPQHF.

This clone has more than one count but fewer than ten. The rearrangement links TRBV6-1 to TRBJ2-7; TRBD1 is a possible D gene (6 bases). Trimming took 5 bases from V and 0 from J, leaving 11 bases between them. Germline CDR1 is MNHNS and CDR2 is SASEGT. CDR3 length: 14 residues. The CDR3 spells CASSKGQNSYEQYF. DNA for the CDR3: TGTGCCAGCAGTAAGGGACAAAACTCCTACGAGCAGTACTTC.

The chain combines TRBV11-2 with TRBJ2-7, with 10 bases that match TRBD2. From germline, CDR1 is SGHAT and CDR2 FQNNGV. Trimming at V came to 5 bases and at J to 0 bases, leaving 13 bases not matched to a gene. The CDR3 totals 18 residues. The CDR3: CASSTVRGTSASSYEQYF. CDR3 sequence (DNA): TGTGCCAGCAGCACCGTAAGGGGGACTAGCGCCAGCTCCTACGAGCAGTACTTC.

The chain carries TRBV2 and TRBJ1-5; no reliable D call. Germline CDR1 reads SNHLY; CDR2 reads FYNNEI. The CDR3 is 14 amino acids. V was trimmed by 4 bases and J by 2 bases, leaving 9 bases between them. CDR3 DNA: TGTGCCAGCAGTGTCCCTGGGGGCAATCAGCCCCAGCATTTT. Its translation: CASSVPGGNQPQHF.

The chain has TRBV6-1 and TRBJ1-5; 9 positions match TRBD1. In germline, CDR1 is MNHNS, CDR2 SASEGT. The trim removed 6 bases at V and 6 bases at J, leaving 9 bases unmatched. This CDR3 has 15 amino acids. CDR3 in DNA: TGTGCCAGCAGCACCTCGGACAGGGGAACTCAGCCCCAGCATTTT. Amino acid sequence: CASSTSDRGTQPQHF.

The chain has TRBV28 and TRBJ2-7, with TRBD1 identical over 10 bases. The germline V gene encodes CDR1 MDHEN and CDR2 SYDVKM. The CDR3 consists of 19 residues. Trimming at V came to 2 bases and at J to 0 bases, leaving 13 bases not matched to a gene. The CDR3 DNA reads TGTGCCAGCAGTTTAGCCCTTTCCGGGACAGGGGTCCACTCCTACGAGCAGTACTTC. Protein product: CASSLALSGTGVHSYEQYF.

The chain recombines TRBV11-3 with TRBJ2-5, with 7 bases aligning to TRBD1. The germline CDR1 and CDR2 sequences are SGHNT and YENEEA. The junction had 4 bases not matched to a gene; V was cut back by 2 bases and J by 4 bases. There are 14 residues in the CDR3. This CDR3 is CASSLTTGAETQYF. In DNA form, the CDR3 reads TGTGCCAGCAGCTTAACCACAGGGGCAGAGACCCAGTACTTC. Looking up the rest from reference TRBV11-3 and TRBJ2-5 gives the full variable domain: EAGVVQSPRYKIIEKKQPVAFWCNPISGHNTLYWYLQNLGQGPELLIRYENEEAVDDSQLPKDRFSAERLKGVDSTLKIQPAELGDSAVYLCASSLTTGAETQYFGPGTRLLVL.

This clone was seen a single time. This chain uses TRBV28 with TRBJ1-2, with TRBD1 matching 7 bases. Germline V gene lookup returns CDR1 MDHEN and CDR2 SYDVKM. V dropped 8 bases and J dropped 4; count of bases not matched to a gene: 7. The length of the CDR3 is 13 residues. CDR3 in DNA: TGTGCCAGCTTCAGGGGGGCTGGCTATGGCTACACCTTC. Translating it yields CASFRGAGYGYTF.

V and J are TRBV5-1 and TRBJ2-7, with 8 nucleotides matching TRBD1. The germline CDR1 and CDR2 sequences are SGHRS and YFSETQ. CDR3 length: 13 amino acids. J gave up 6 bases and V 2 bases, and 4 bases lay outside the gene matches. CDR3: CASSFQGAGEQYF. CDR3 nucleotide sequence: TGCGCCAGCAGCTTCCAGGGGGCGGGCGAGCAGTACTTC. Together with reference TRBV5-1 and TRBJ2-7, the CDR3 gives the full variable domain: KAGVTQTPRYLIKTRGQQVTLSCSPISGHRSVSWYQQTPGQGLQFLFEYFSETQRNKGNFPGRFSGRQFSNSRSEMNVSTLELGDSALYLCASSFQGAGEQYFGPGTRLTVT.

The J gene is TRBJ2-5, the V gene TRBV7-9, with D perhaps TRBD1 or TRBD2 (6 bases each). Germline lookup yields CDR1 SEHNR and CDR2 FQNEAQ (reference sequence). Trimming took 4 bases from V and 2 from J, leaving 17 bases between them. This CDR3 is built from 16 residues. This chain's CDR3 is CASSYGGRVLQETQYF. The CDR3 bases are TGTGCCAGCAGCTACGGGGGCAGAGTCCTTCAAGAGACCCAGTACTTC.

V gene TRBV7-9 combines with J gene TRBJ2-5, with D tentatively TRBD2 (6 bases). There are 13 residues in the CDR3. The germline V gene has CDR1 SEHNR and CDR2 FQNEAQ (reference sequence). V was clipped by 5 bases and J by 5 bases, with 12 bases between them. The CDR3 DNA follows: TGTGCCAGCAGCAGGGGAGGTGTTGAGACCCAGTACTTC. Amino acid sequence: CASSRGGVETQYF.

The V and J genes are TRBV7-2 and TRBJ1-3; unclear D gene. This CDR3 is built from 11 residues. Germline lookup yields CDR1 SGHTA and CDR2 FQGNSA. Trimming removed 6 bases at V and 9 bases at J, with 9 bases between. This CDR3 reads CASSSSPTIYF. DNA for the CDR3: TGTGCCAGCAGTTCGTCCCCCACCATATATTTT. Full variable domain (remainder filled in from reference TRBV7-2 and TRBJ1-3): GAGVSQSPSNKVTEKGKDVELRCDPISGHTALYWYRQSLGQGLEFLIYFQGNSAPDKSGLPSDRFSAERTGGSVSTLTIQRTQQEDSAVYLCASSSSPTIYFGEGSWLTVV.

The V call is TRBV7-6, the J call TRBJ2-4, with D uncertain. The V end lost 5 bases, the J end lost 7 bases, and 18 bases lay between the germline ends. Per germline, CDR1 SGHVS and CDR2 FNYEAQ. CDR3 length: 15 amino acids. CDR3 DNA: TGTGCCAGCAGCCCCCAGGTCGGATCGTTGAACATTCAGTACTTC. This gives the protein CASSPQVGSLNIQYF.

The V call is TRBV6-5, the J call TRBJ2-1; TRBD1 matches 10 bases. V lost 4 bases to trimming and J lost 5 bases; unmatched junction nucleotides: 5. The germline CDR1 and CDR2 sequences are MNHEY and SVGAGI. This CDR3 contains 15 residues. CDR3: CASSSLGTGDNEQFF. The DNA of the CDR3 is TGTGCCAGCAGTTCCCTCGGGACAGGGGACAATGAGCAGTTCTTC.

The chain couples TRBV5-1 to TRBJ1-1; the D gene is possibly TRBD1 (5 bases). This CDR3 spans 16 amino acids. The ends were cut back, 4 bases at V and 1 base at J, with 17 bases in the middle. Per the germline V gene, CDR1 is SGHRS and CDR2 is YFSETQ. The CDR3 loop is CASSVVTGLGNTEAFF. CDR3 bases: TGCGCCAGCAGCGTGGTTACAGGACTGGGGAACACTGAAGCTTTCTTT. Together with reference TRBV5-1 and TRBJ1-1, the CDR3 gives the full variable domain: KAGVTQTPRYLIKTRGQQVTLSCSPISGHRSVSWYQQTPGQGLQFLFEYFSETQRNKGNFPGRFSGRQFSNSRSEMNVSTLELGDSALYLCASSVVTGLGNTEAFFGQGTRLTVV.

This clone was observed a single time. In the same sample, other DNA sequences code for this CDR3. The chain recombines TRBV12-5 with TRBJ2-1; D unclear. Trimming took 6 bases from V and 6 from J, leaving 9 bases between them. Germline CDR1 reads LGHNT; CDR2 reads FRNRAP. CDR3 length: 12 amino acids. CDR3 sequence (DNA): TGTGCTAGTGGCCTGCCGGGCAATGAGCAGTTCTTC. The encoded protein is CASGLPGNEQFF.

The genes are TRBV18 and TRBJ1-2; a weak D match, TRBD1 (6 bases). With 2 bases removed from V and 8 bases from J, the gap between germline ends came to 12 bases. The germline V gene has CDR1 KGHSH and CDR2 LQKENI. CDR3 length: 13 amino acids. CDR3 protein: CASSPGGYRGYTF. DNA for the CDR3: TGTGCCAGCTCACCAGGGGGCTATCGGGGCTACACCTTC. The whole variable domain, remainder taken from reference TRBV18 and TRBJ1-2, is NAGVMQNPRHLVRRRGQEARLRCSPMKGHSHVYWYRQLPEEGLKFMVYLQKENIIDESGMPKERFSAEFPKEGPSILRIQQVVRGDSAAYFCASSPGGYRGYTFGSGTRLTVV.

The V call is TRBV29-1, the J call TRBJ2-5, with TRBD1 matching over 8 bases. CDR1 SQVTM and CDR2 ANQGSEA come from the germline V gene. The V and J ends lost 4 bases and 4 bases, in that order; junction bases with no gene match: 5. CDR3 size: 13 residues. DNA of the CDR3: TGCAGCGTTGTCGGACAGGGAGGAGAGACCCAGTACTTC. This gives the protein CSVVGQGGETQYF.